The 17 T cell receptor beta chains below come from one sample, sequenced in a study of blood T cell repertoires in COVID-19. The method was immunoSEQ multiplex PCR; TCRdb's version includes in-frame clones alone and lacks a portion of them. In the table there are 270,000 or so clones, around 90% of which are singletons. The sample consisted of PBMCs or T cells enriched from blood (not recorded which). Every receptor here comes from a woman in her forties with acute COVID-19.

The CDR3: CASTSPGQGANEQFF. In DNA, the CDR3 is TGTGCCAGCACGTCTCCGGGACAGGGGGCTAATGAGCAGTTCTTC. J is TRBJ2-1 and V is TRBV7-9; 12 nucleotides agree with TRBD1. CDR3 length equals 15 residues. Per germline, CDR1 SEHNR and CDR2 FQNEAQ (reference sequence). V shed 7 bases, J shed 7 bases, and the junction held 8 bases outside the gene matches.

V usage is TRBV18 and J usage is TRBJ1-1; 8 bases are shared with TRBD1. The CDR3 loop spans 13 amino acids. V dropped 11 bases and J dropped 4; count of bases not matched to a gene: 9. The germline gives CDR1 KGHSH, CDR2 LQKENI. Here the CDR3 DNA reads TGTGCCTCCTCAGGGGGCCCCTTCACTGAAGCTTTCTTT. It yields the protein CASSGGPFTEAFF. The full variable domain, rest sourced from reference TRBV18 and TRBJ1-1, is NAGVMQNPRHLVRRRGQEARLRCSPMKGHSHVYWYRQLPEEGLKFMVYLQKENIIDESGMPKERFSAEFPKEGPSILRIQQVVRGDSAAYFCASSGGPFTEAFFGQGTRLTVV.

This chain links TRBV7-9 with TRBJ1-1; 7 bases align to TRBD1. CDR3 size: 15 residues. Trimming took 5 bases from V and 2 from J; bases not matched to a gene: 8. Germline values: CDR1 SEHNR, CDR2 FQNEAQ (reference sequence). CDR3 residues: CASSPRGQSNTEAFF. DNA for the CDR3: TGTGCCAGCAGCCCAAGGGGACAGTCCAACACTGAAGCTTTCTTT.

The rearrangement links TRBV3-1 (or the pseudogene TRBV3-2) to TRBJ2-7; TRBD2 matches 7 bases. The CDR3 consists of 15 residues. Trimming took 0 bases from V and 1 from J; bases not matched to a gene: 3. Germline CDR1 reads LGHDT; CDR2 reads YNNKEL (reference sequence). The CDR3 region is CASSQDGRGSYEQYF. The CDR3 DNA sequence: TGTGCCAGCAGCCAAGATGGGCGGGGGTCCTACGAGCAGTACTTC.

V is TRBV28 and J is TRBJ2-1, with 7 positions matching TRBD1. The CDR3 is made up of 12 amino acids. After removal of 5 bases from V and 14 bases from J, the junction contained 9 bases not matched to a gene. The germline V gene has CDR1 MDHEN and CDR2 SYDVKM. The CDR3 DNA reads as TGTGCCAGCAGTCTTAGTCCCGGGACAGAGTTCTTC. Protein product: CASSLSPGTEFF.

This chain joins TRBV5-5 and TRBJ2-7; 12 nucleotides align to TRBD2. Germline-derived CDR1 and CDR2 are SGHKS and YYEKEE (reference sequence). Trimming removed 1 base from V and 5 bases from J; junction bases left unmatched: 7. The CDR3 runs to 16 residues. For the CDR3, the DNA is TGTGCCAGCAGCTTGTATCCTAGCGGGGGGGCGAACGAGCAGTACTTC. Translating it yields CASSLYPSGGANEQYF.

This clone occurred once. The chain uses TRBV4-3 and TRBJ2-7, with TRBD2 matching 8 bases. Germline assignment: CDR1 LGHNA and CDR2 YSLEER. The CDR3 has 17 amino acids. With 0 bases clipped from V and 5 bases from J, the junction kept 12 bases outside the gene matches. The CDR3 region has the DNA TGCGCCAGCAGCCAAGACGGACTTGGGACTAGGCTGAACGAGCAGTACTTC. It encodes CASSQDGLGTRLNEQYF.

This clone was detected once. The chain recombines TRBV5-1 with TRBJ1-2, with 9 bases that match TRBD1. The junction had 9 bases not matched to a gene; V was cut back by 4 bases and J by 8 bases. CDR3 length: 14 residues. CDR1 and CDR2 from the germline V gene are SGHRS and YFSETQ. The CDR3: CASSLTGQGLGYTF. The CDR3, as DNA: TGCGCCAGCAGCCTTACGGGACAGGGTCTAGGCTACACCTTC.

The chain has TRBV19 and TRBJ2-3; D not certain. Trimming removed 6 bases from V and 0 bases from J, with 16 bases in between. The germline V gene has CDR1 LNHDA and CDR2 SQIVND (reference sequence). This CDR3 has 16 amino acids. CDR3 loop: CASSIKILLSTDTQYF. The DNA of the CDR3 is TGTGCCAGTAGCATTAAGATTTTACTTAGCACAGATACGCAGTATTTT.

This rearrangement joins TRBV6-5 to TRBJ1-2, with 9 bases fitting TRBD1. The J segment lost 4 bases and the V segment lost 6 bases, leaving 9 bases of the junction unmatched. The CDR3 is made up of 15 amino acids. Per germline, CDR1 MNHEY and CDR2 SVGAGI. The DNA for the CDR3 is TGTGCCAGCAGGAGGACAGGGGAAAAGGGCTATGGCTACACCTTC. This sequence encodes CASRRTGEKGYGYTF.

Here the CDR3 DNA reads TGTGCCAGTAGCACCCAAGGGGGCAAAGAGACCCAGTACTTC. Its translation: CASSTQGGKETQYF. The V gene is TRBV19, the J gene TRBJ2-5, with 7 nucleotides matching TRBD1. Germline V lookup: CDR1 LNHDA, CDR2 SQIVND (reference sequence). Trimming removed 6 bases from V and 3 bases from J; junction bases left unmatched: 7. The CDR3 has 14 residues.

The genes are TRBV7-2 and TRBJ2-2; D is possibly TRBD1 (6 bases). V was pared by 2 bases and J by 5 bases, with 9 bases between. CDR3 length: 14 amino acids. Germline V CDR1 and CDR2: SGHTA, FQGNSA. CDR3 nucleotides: TGTGCCAGCAGCTTAAACCAGGGGACCGGGGAGCTGTTTTTT. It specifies CASSLNQGTGELFF.

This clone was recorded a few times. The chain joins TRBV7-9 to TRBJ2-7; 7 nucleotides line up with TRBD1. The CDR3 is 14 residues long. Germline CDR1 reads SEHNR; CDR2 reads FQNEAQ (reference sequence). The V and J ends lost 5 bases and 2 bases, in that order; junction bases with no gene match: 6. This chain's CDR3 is CASSTRDRPYEQYF. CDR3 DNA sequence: TGTGCCAGCAGCACACGGGACAGACCCTACGAGCAGTACTTC. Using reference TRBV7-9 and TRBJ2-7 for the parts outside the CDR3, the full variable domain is DTGVSQNPRHKITKRGQNVTFRCDPISEHNRLYWYRQTLGQGPEFLTYFQNEAQLEKSRLLSDRFSAERPKGSFSTLEIQRTEQGDSAMYLCASSTRDRPYEQYFGPGTRLTVT.

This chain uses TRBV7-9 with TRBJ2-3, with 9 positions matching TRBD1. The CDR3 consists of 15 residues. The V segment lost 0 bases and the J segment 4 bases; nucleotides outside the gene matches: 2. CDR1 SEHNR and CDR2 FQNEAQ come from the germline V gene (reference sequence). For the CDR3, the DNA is TGTGCCAGCAGCTTAGCCTGGGACAGGGCAGATACGCAGTATTTT. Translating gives CASSLAWDRADTQYF.

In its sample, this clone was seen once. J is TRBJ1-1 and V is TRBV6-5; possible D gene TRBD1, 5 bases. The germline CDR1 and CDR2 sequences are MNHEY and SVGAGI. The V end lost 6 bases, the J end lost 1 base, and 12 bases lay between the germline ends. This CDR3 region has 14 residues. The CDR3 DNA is TGTGCCAGCAGCCGGGGGACGGCGAACACTGAAGCTTTCTTT. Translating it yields CASSRGTANTEAFF.

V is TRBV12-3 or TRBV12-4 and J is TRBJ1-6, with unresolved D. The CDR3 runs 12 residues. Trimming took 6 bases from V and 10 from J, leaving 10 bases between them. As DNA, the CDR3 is TGTGCCAGCAGACCCAACCAGTCACCCCTCCACTTT. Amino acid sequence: CASRPNQSPLHF.

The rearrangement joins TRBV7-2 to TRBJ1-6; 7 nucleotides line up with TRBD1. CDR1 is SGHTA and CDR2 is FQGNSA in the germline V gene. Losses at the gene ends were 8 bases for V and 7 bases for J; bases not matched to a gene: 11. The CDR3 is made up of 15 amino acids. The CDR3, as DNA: TGTGCCAGCGGACGAATACAGGGGCCCAATTCACCCCTCCACTTT. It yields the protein CASGRIQGPNSPLHF.